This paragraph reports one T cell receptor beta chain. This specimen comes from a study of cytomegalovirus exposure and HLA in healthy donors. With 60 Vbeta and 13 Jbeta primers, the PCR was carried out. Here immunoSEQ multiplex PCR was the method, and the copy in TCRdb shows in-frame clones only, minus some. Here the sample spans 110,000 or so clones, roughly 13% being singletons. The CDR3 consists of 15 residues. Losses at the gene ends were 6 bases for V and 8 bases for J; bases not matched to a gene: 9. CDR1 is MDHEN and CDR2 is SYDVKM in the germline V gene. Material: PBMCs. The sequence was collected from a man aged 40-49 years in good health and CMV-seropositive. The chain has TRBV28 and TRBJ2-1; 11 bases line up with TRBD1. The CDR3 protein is CASSTAGTGGHEQFF. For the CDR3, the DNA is TGTGCCAGCAGCACTGCCGGGACAGGGGGACATGAGCAGTTCTTC.